This TCR beta chain was recovered during a study of blood T cell repertoires in COVID-19. About the study: Donors in the United States, Italy and Spain gave samples during acute or convalescent COVID-19. The analysed material was cDNA or gDNA that came from T cells, B-cell-depleted T cells, or PBMCs.

Original analysis: By means of reference gene primer amplification, nucleated cell counts were estimated. The assay was immunoSEQ multiplex PCR, and TCRdb's table has in-frame clones only and misses some. V and J calls and clone size are as listed in that table; D and trimming were resolved from the DNA. This sample has around 250,000 clones; around nine tenths occur once, and the top ten carry about 1.7%. The germline V gene encodes CDR1 SGHNT and CDR2 YENEEA. The CDR3 covers 15 residues. V shed 4 bases and J shed 8 bases, with 18 bases lying between them. This sequence joins TRBV11-3 and TRBJ2-1, with a weak D call TRBD1 (5 bases). The TCR originated in a woman aged 60-70 years who had recovered from COVID-19. The specimen sequenced was peripheral blood. The CDR3: CASSYRSQGSHEQFF. The CDR3 DNA reads TGTGCCAGCAGCTATAGATCTCAGGGATCCCATGAGCAGTTCTTC.